This section outlines one T cell receptor beta chain sequence together with its context. Its antigen is currently unknown. The data derive from a study of response to subunit inactivated influenza vaccine. General study results and limits: It was the authors' suggestion that each seasonal influenza vaccination recruits few new T cells.

TCRdb called the RT-PCR reads again in MiXCR, with one record for every CDR3 protein. The data contain 650,000 to 800,000 distinct CDR3 sequences, roughly 18% of them singletons. J was trimmed by 4 bases and V by 5 bases; bases with no gene match: 6. CDR1 is DFQATT and CDR2 is SNEGSKA in the germline V gene (reference sequence). The CDR3 consists of 15 residues. J is TRBJ2-1 and V is TRBV20-1, with 12 positions matching TRBD2. This clonotype was sampled from a man aged 50 to 59 who received an inactivated influenza vaccine. Sequences were derived from PBMCs from blood, sampled 5 to 6 days after vaccination. The chain's CDR3 is CSAQLAGGPYNEQFF. Here the CDR3 DNA reads TGCAGTGCTCAACTAGCGGGGGGACCATACAATGAGCAGTTCTTC.